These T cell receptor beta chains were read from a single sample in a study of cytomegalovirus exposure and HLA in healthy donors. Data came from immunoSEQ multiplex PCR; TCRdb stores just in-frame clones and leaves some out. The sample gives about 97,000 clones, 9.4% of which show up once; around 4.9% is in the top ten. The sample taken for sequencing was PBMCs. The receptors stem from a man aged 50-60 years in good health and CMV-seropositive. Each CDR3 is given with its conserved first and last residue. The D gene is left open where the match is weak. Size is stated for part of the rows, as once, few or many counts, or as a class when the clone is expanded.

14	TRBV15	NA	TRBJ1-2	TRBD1	TGTGCCACCAGCAGAGACCGGACAGGGGAAGGCTACACCTTC	CATSRDRTGEGYTF
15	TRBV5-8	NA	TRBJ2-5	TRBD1	TGTGCCAGCAGCAGATACAACAGGGGGCAAGAGACCCAGTACTTC	CASSRYNRGQETQYF
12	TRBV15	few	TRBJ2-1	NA	TGTGCCACCAGCAGAGAGAACTCTGAGCAGTTCTTC	CATSRENSEQFF
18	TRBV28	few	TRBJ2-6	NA	TGTGCCAGCAGTCTTTACCAGGGTACCTCCTCTGGGGCCAACGTCCTGACTTTC	CASSLYQGTSSGANVLTF
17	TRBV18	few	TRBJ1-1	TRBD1	TGTGCCAGCTCATCCTTCCCGGGACAGGGCCCGAACACTGAAGCTTTCTTT	CASSSFPGQGPNTEAFF
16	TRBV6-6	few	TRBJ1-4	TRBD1	TGTGCCAGCAGTTACGGGACAGGGGGCAAAAAGGAAAAACTGTTTTTT	CASSYGTGGKKEKLFF
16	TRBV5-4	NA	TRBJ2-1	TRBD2	TGTGCCAGCAGCTCGGGGACTAGCGGGACCTACAATGAGCAGTTCTTC	CASSSGTSGTYNEQFF
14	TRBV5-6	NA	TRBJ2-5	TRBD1	TGTGCCAGCAGCTTGACCGGACAGGAAGAGACCCAGTACTTC	CASSLTGQEETQYF
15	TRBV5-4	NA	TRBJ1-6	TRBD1	TGTGCCAGCAGCCCAGGACAGGGGAATAATTCACCCCTCCACTTT	CASSPGQGNNSPLHF
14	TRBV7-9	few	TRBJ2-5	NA	TGTGCCAGCAGCCAGGAGGGGGCGGGAGAGACCCAGTACTTC	CASSQEGAGETQYF
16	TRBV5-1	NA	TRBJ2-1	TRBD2	TGCGCCAGCAGCTTCGAGCTAGCGGGAGTCGATCATGAGCAGTTCTTC	CASSFELAGVDHEQFF
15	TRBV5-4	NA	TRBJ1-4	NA	TGTGCCAGCAGCCCGGGGGGAACGGGAAATGAAAAACTGTTTTTT	CASSPGGTGNEKLFF
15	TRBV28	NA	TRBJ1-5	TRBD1	TGTGCCAGCAGTTTAGGACAGGATAGCAATCAGCCCCAGCATTTT	CASSLGQDSNQPQHF
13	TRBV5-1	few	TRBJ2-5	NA	TGCGCCAGCAGCCCCCTCCTTTCAGAGACCCAGTACTTC	CASSPLLSETQYF
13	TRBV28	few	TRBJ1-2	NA	TGTGCCAGCAGTTTACGGGGTTACTATGGCTACACCTTC	CASSLRGYYGYTF
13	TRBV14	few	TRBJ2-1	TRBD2	TGTGCCAGCAGCCATCTACGGGAGGGCCCTTGGTTCTTC	CASSHLREGPWFF
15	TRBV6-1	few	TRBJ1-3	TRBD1	TGTGCCAGCAGTGAGACAGGGGCCTCTGGAAACACCATATATTTT	CASSETGASGNTIYF
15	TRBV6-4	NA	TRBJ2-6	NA	TGTGCCAGCAGTGACCGGTCCTCTGGGGCCAACGTCCTGACTTTC	CASSDRSSGANVLTF
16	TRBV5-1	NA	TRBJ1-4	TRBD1	TGCGCCAGCAGCAAAACCGGGACAGCAACTAATGAAAAACTGTTTTTT	CASSKTGTATNEKLFF
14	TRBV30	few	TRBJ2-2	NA	TGTGCCTGGAGTGTACAGCCCGGTACCGGGGAGCTGTTTTTT	CAWSVQPGTGELFF
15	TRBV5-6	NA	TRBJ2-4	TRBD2	TGTGCCAGCAGCTCCCTGGCGGGAGATTGGAACATTCAGTACTTC	CASSSLAGDWNIQYF
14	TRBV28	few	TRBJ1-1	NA	TGTGCCAGCAGAACCACAACCGCTAACACTGAAGCTTTCTTT	CASRTTTANTEAFF
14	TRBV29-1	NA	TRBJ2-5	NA	TGCAGCGCCTCTAGGGATAGCGGAGGAGAGACCCAGTACTTC	CSASRDSGGETQYF
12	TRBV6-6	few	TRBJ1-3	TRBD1	TGTGCCAGCAGTTACCGGGACAGCGCCCTATATTTT	CASSYRDSALYF
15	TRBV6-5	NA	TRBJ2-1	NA	TGTGCCAGCAGTGCCAGCGGTCCTACCTACAATGAGCAGTTCTTC	CASSASGPTYNEQFF
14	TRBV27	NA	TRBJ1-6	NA	TGTGCCAGCAGTTTACGGGGTGGTAATTCACCCCTCCACTTT	CASSLRGGNSPLHF
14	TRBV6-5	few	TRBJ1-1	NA	TGTGCCAGCAGTTATAAGGGGCGGAACACTGAAGCTTTCTTT	CASSYKGRNTEAFF
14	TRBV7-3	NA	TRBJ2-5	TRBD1	TGTGCCAGCAGCCCCGGGACAGGGGGTGAGACCCAGTACTTC	CASSPGTGGETQYF
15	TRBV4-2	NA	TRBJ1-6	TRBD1	TGTGCCAGCAGCCTCAACAGGGGGCATAATTCACCCCTCCACTTT	CASSLNRGHNSPLHF
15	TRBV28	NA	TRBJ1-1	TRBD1	TGTGCCAGCAGTTTAAATCAGGGGGCGGTCACTGAAGCTTTCTTT	CASSLNQGAVTEAFF
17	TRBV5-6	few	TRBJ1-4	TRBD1	TGTGCCAGCAGCTTGGGACAGGGTATCCGAGCTAATGAAAAACTGTTTTTT	CASSLGQGIRANEKLFF
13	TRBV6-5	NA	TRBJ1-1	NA	TGTGCCAGCAGTTCCAGGGCGGGGACTGAAGCTTTCTTT	CASSSRAGTEAFF
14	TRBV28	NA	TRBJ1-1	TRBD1	TGTGCCAGTAAGAAGACAGGGTGGAACACTGAAGCTTTCTTT	CASKKTGWNTEAFF
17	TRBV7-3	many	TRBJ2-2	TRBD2	TGTGCCAGCAGCACGGGACTAGCGGGAGTAGGCACCGGGGAGCTGTTTTTT	CASSTGLAGVGTGELFF
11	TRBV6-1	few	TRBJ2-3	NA	TGTGCCAGCAGTGATTCGGGATTACAGTATTTT	CASSDSGLQYF
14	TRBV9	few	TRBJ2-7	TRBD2	TGTGCCAGCAGCGAGAGCGGGAGCTCCTACGAGCAGTACTTC	CASSESGSSYEQYF
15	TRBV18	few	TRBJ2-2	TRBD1	TGTGCCAGCTCGTTCATAGGACAGGGAATCGGGGAGCTGTTTTTT	CASSFIGQGIGELFF
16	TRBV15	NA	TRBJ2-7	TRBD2	TGTGCCACCAGCAGAGATATAGCGGGAAGTTCCCACGAGCAGTACTTC	CATSRDIAGSSHEQYF
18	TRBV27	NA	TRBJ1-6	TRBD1	TGTGCCAGCAGTTTTCGTAGTGTGGGACAGGGCCATAATTCACCCCTCCACTTT	CASSFRSVGQGHNSPLHF
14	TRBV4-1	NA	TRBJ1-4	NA	TGCGCCAGCAGCCAACCCCACGGGAATGAAAAACTGTTTTTT	CASSQPHGNEKLFF
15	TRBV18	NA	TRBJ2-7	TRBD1	TGTGCCAGCTCACGGGGGACAGGGCCATCCTACGAGCAGTACTTC	CASSRGTGPSYEQYF
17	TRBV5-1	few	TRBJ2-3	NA	TGCGCCAGCAGCTTGGGGCCGGGACTCACTTCTTTGAATACGCAGTATTTT	CASSLGPGLTSLNTQYF
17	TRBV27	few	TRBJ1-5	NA	TGTGCCAGCAGTCCTCGGAGCGGACGGAGGCAGATAGGGCCCCAGCATTTT	CASSPRSGRRQIGPQHF
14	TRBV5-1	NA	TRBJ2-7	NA	TGCGCCAGCAGCCCGGACAGTTTTGCCTACGAGCAGTACTTC	CASSPDSFAYEQYF
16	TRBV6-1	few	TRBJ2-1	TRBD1	TGTGCCAGCAGTGAAACCCCGGGACAGGAGTACAATGAGCAGTTCTTC	CASSETPGQEYNEQFF
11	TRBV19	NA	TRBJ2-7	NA	TGTGCCAGTAGCAGGGGATACGAGCAGTACTTC	CASSRGYEQYF
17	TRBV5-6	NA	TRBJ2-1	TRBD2	TGTGCCAGCAGCTTGGCCTACGGCGGGAGGGCCGGCAATGAGCAGTTCTTC	CASSLAYGGRAGNEQFF
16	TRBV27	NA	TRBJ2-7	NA	TGTGCCAGCAGTTTATCGAACGCAGGAAGCTCCTACGAGCAGTACTTC	CASSLSNAGSSYEQYF